The 5 T cell receptor beta chains below come from one sample, sequenced in a study of a mutant IDH1 vaccine in newly diagnosed glioma (dated by TCRdb to 2020 to 2023). The library was obtained by the immunoSEQ multiplex PCR assay. TCRdb holds this immuneACCESS table with in-frame rearrangements only. Some clones are missing; in checked studies, unresolved V genes explain under half, and the rest has no known cause. The sample table contains 40,000 to 60,000 clones; only one count was recorded for approximately 79% of them. The ten largest clones represent 6.5% to 7.5% of the sample. In light of the paper, this sample's time point label describes: week 35, safety follow-up. Every vaccine dose consisted of 300 ug of a 20-mer mutant IDH1 peptide in Montanide, administered subcutaneously together with topical imiquimod. Their cognate antigens are unknown. The source was PBMCs, collected from a glioma patient whose treatment included an IDH1 peptide vaccine. The receptors were gathered from a man in his forties or fifties with glioma.

The rearrangement links TRBV5-1 to TRBJ1-2; 9 nucleotides agree with TRBD1. J gave up 5 bases and V 0 bases, and 8 bases lay outside the gene matches. This CDR3 has 16 amino acids. Germline CDR1 reads SGHRS; CDR2 reads YFSETQ. The CDR3 DNA sequence: TGCGCCAGCAGCTTGGCCAGCACCGGGACAGGGTATGGCTACACCTTC. Translated: CASSLASTGTGYGYTF.

The J gene is TRBJ1-5, the V gene TRBV30; possibly TRBD1 for D (6 bases). The CDR3 totals 14 residues. Germline CDR1 GTSNPN, CDR2 SVGIG (reference sequence). The V end lost 2 bases, the J end lost 1 base, and 9 bases lay between the germline ends. In DNA, the CDR3 is TGTGCCTGGAGTAAAGGGGGAAGCAATCAGCCCCAGCATTTT. Translation gives CAWSKGGSNQPQHF.

The rearrangement uses TRBV7-2 and TRBJ1-6, with D possibly TRBD1 on 5 matching bases. Germline V CDR1 and CDR2: SGHTA, FQGNSA. CDR3 size: 15 residues. The V and J ends lost 4 bases and 10 bases respectively, with 17 bases between them. For the CDR3, the DNA is TGTGCCAGCAGCTCCGGTGGAGGGGTGGGATCACCCCTCCACTTT. It encodes CASSSGGGVGSPLHF. Combining the CDR3 with reference TRBV7-2 and TRBJ1-6 gives the whole variable domain GAGVSQSPSNKVTEKGKDVELRCDPISGHTALYWYRQSLGQGLEFLIYFQGNSAPDKSGLPSDRFSAERTGGSVSTLTIQRTQQEDSAVYLCASSSGGGVGSPLHFGNGTRLTVT.

The table lists this clone with a count of one. V gene TRBV30 combines with J gene TRBJ1-6; TRBD1 agrees at 8 bases. This CDR3 contains 13 residues. V shed 7 bases and J 7 bases; nucleotides not matched to a gene: 6. Germline V gene lookup returns CDR1 GTSNPN and CDR2 SVGIG (reference sequence). CDR3 sequence reads: CAYGQGGNSPLHF. The CDR3 DNA is TGTGCCTACGGACAGGGCGGCAATTCACCCCTCCACTTT.

The chain has TRBV7-8 and TRBJ1-5, with D possibly being TRBD1 (6 bases). CDR1 and CDR2 from the germline V gene are SGHVS and FQNEAQ. This CDR3 is 14 amino acids long. Trimming removed 5 bases at V and 3 bases at J, with 11 bases between. The CDR3 here is CASSPGTNNQPQHF. Written as DNA, the CDR3 is TGTGCCAGCAGCCCCGGGACAAACAATCAGCCCCAGCATTTT. Together with reference TRBV7-8 and TRBJ1-5, the CDR3 gives the full variable domain: GAGVSQSPRYKVAKRGQDVALRCDPISGHVSLFWYQQALGQGPEFLTYFQNEAQLDKSGLPSDRFFAERPEGSVSTLKIQRTQQEDSAVYLCASSPGTNNQPQHFGDGTRLSIL.